A selection of T cell receptor beta chains follows, all from one sample in a study of T-cell reconstitution after alpha-beta-depleted transplantation in children. MiXCR, run by TCRdb on the PCR reads, gives a single entry per CDR3 protein. The data contain hundreds of thousands of distinct CDR3 sequences, approximately 16% of them singletons. Here the sequenced sample was PBMCs from the stem cell graft donor, taken from the stem cell graft. These receptor sequences come from a human donor who donated a stem cell graft to a child with acute myeloid leukemia. CDR3s include the opening cysteine and the closing phenylalanine or tryptophan. Fields, in order: CDR3 DNA, CDR3 protein, clone size, CDR3 length, D gene, V gene, J gene. The D gene is left open where the match is weak. Clone size is not always given. Where it is, it says once, few, many or a class for expanded clones.

TGCAGTGCTAGAACTTTAGGCTACACCTTC	CSARTLGYTF	.	10	.	TRBV20-1	TRBJ1-2
TGTGCCAGCAGCAAGCGAAGGGGAATCGCGAACACCGGGGAGCTGTTTTTT	CASSKRRGIANTGELFF	.	17	.	TRBV21-1	TRBJ2-2
TGTGCCAGCAGCTTACAATTAGATAGATGGGCCACTGAAGCTTTCTTT	CASSLQLDRWATEAFF	.	16	.	TRBV7-9	TRBJ1-1
TGTGCCAGCAGTTTATCGGGACAGGGCTACAATCAGCCCCAGCATTTT	CASSLSGQGYNQPQHF	many	16	TRBD1	TRBV27	TRBJ1-5
TGCGCCAGCAGCCAAGGCTACAAAGCGGGGACCTACGAGCAGTACTTC	CASSQGYKAGTYEQYF	.	16	TRBD2	TRBV4-1	TRBJ2-7
TGTGCCAGCAGCTTAGTAGAGGACTCACCCCTCCACTTT	CASSLVEDSPLHF	.	13	.	TRBV7-2	TRBJ1-6
TGTGCCAGCAGAGGGGACGCCGTGGGGCCCCAGCATTTT	CASRGDAVGPQHF	.	13	.	TRBV2	TRBJ1-5
TGCAGTGCTTCCCGACAGGGGGCGCGGAATGAGCAGTTCTTC	CSASRQGARNEQFF	many	14	TRBD1	TRBV20-1	TRBJ2-1
TGTGCCTGGAGTAGAACCGGCAATGAGCAGTTCTTC	CAWSRTGNEQFF	.	12	.	TRBV30	TRBJ2-1
TGTGCCAGCAGCTCGGGACAGCCCTATGGCTACACCTTC	CASSSGQPYGYTF	many	13	TRBD1	TRBV7-2	TRBJ1-2
TGTGCCAGCAGCTTGAGACAGGATAATCAGCCCCAGCATTTT	CASSLRQDNQPQHF	few	14	.	TRBV7-8	TRBJ1-5
TGTGCCAGCAGCTTAGGTAGCGGGTTAAGCACAGATACGCAGTATTTT	CASSLGSGLSTDTQYF	few	16	TRBD2	TRBV11-2	TRBJ2-3
TGCAGTGCTAGAGATGAGGTTACCTCTGGGGCCAACGTCCTGACTTTC	CSARDEVTSGANVLTF	.	16	.	TRBV20-1	TRBJ2-6
TGTGCCAGCAGCTTAATGGAGGGGGGAACCGGGGAGCTGTTTTTT	CASSLMEGGTGELFF	few	15	.	TRBV7-3	TRBJ2-2
TGTGCCAGCAGTCCCCTGGCCGGTGCAGATACGCAGTATTTT	CASSPLAGADTQYF	few	14	.	TRBV28	TRBJ2-3
TGTGCCAGCTCACCAGCGGTGGGGGAGACCCAGTACTTC	CASSPAVGETQYF	.	13	.	TRBV18	TRBJ2-5
TGTGCCAGCAGTTTTGAGAACACTGAAGCTTTCTTT	CASSFENTEAFF	many	12	.	TRBV12-3/TRBV12-4	TRBJ1-1